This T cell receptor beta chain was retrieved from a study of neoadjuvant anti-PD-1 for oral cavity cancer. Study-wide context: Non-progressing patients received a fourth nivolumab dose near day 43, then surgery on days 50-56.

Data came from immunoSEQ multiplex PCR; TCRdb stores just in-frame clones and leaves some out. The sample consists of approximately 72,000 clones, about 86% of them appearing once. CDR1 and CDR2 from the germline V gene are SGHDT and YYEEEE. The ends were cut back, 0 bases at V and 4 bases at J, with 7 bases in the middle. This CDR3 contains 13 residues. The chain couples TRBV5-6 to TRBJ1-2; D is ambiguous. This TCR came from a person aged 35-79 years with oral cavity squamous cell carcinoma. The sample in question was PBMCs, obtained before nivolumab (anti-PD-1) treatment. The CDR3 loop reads CASSLVASYGYTF. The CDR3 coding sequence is TGTGCCAGCAGCTTGGTGGCGAGCTATGGCTACACCTTC.